This TCR beta chain is from a study of blood T cell repertoires in COVID-19. Turning to the study itself: From the United States, Italy and Spain came samples of acute and convalescent COVID-19. Nucleic acid was either cDNA or gDNA, and it came from T cells, B-cell-depleted T cells, or PBMCs.

The V gene lost 1 base and the J gene lost 11 bases, with 9 bases spanning the gap. Germline V gives CDR1 SEHNR, CDR2 FQNEAQ (reference sequence). The CDR3 length is 13 residues. In the source study's methods: From reference gene primer amplification, estimates of nucleated cell counts were derived. This table comes from immunoSEQ multiplex PCR, and its TCRdb copy is limited to in-frame clones, with some not included. The V and J calls and clone size are taken from that table; D and trimming were inferred from the DNA. Of about 190,000 clones in the sample, roughly 81% were seen once. The chain employs TRBV7-9 and TRBJ1-6; no clear D. The receptor was derived from a woman in her 70s with active or convalescent COVID-19. Sequenced input: peripheral blood. For the CDR3, the DNA is TGTGCCAGCAGCTTAGACTGGGCCCCACCCCTCCACTTT. Amino acid sequence: CASSLDWAPPLHF. Combining the CDR3 with reference TRBV7-9 and TRBJ1-6 gives the whole variable domain DTGVSQNPRHKITKRGQNVTFRCDPISEHNRLYWYRQTLGQGPEFLTYFQNEAQLEKSRLLSDRFSAERPKGSFSTLEIQRTEQGDSAMYLCASSLDWAPPLHFGNGTRLTVT.